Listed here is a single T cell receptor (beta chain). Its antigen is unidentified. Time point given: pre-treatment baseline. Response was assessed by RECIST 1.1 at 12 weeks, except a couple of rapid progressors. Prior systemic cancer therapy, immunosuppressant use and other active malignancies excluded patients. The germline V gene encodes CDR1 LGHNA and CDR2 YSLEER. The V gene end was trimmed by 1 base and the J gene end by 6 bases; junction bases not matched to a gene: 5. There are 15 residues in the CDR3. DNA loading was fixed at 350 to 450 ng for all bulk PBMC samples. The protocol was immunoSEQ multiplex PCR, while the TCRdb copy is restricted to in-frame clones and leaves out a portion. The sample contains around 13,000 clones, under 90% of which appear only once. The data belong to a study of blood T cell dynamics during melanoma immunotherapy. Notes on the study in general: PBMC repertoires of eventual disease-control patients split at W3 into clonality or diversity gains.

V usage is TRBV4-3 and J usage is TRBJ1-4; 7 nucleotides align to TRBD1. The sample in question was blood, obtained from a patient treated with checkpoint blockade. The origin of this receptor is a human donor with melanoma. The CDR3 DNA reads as TGCGCCAGCAGCCAAGGGGACAGAACCTATGAAAAACTGTTTTTT. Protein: CASSQGDRTYEKLFF.